This T cell receptor (beta chain) was identified during a study of low-dose radiotherapy and immunotherapy resistance in tumors (dated by TCRdb to about 2022). Regarding the research as a whole: In Cohort 1, each fraction delivered 0.5 Gy every 2 weeks, and the prescribed total PTV dose was 6.5 Gy. Patients in Cohort 2 were given 1 Gy per fraction every two weeks, for a total of 13 Gy across 26 weeks. Patients were given nivolumab as a 240 mg flat dose every two weeks and ipilimumab at 1 mg/kg every six weeks, with both drugs delivered intravenously. Eight patients were included in the translational analysis, namely three from the first dose cohort plus the first five from the second dose cohort. Every two weeks, patients got intravenous cyclophosphamide at 200 mg/m2, given one day ahead of each radiation and immunotherapy administration. Aspirin 300 mg was taken orally once daily by patients for four cycles, starting on cycle 1 day 1. Randomization of trial participants into treatment groups was not performed.

V loses 3 bases, J loses 0 bases, and the germline ends lie 5 bases apart. CDR1 LNHDA and CDR2 SQIVND are derived from the germline V gene (reference sequence). Spanning cysteine to phenylalanine, the CDR3 consists of 13 amino acids. CDR3 DNA is the only sequence kept; it has 39 bases, read in frame from the first base. The table lists this clonotype with many counts. The clone's antigen remains unknown. Base qualities were left out, and no much larger clone turns up one base away. TCRdb lists the instrument as Illumina HiSeq 2500. To make first-strand cDNA, Superscript III was used along with a set of TRAV- and TRBV-specific primers so that both the TCRalpha and TCRbeta chains were covered. TCRs were amplified with Phusion for approximately 20 PCR cycles using a constant-region primer together with the adapter attached to the V primers. The MessageAmp II aRNA Amplification Kit was used to amplify the isolated mRNA, with in vitro transcription run for about 15 hours at 37 degrees C. mRNA for TCR sequencing was isolated with the Dynabeads mRNA DIRECT Purification Kit. Indexed Illumina adapters were added in a second Phusion PCR of roughly 27 cycles, and the PCR products were purified with AMPure XP beads. Processing in the source paper ran as follows. Using custom Perl scripts, TCR sequences that encoded the same protein were pooled, out-of-frame sequences were dropped, and the abundance of each clonotype was calculated. Any TCR sequence supported by only a single read was excluded from analysis. Shannon entropy, Gini index, clonality, richness, and the frequency of TCRs shared between repertoires were included as repertoire metrics. The public reads were quality trimmed at Q25 with fastp and then assembled into clones with MiXCR by TCRdb, keeping productive beta chains. For every CDR3 protein sequence, its rows merge into one entry that carries the most common genes and DNA. TCRdb's processing, not the authors' own work, is the source of the V and J calls. The sample table lists more than 50,000 distinct CDR3 sequences, under 30% of them with a count of one. The ten largest clones capture 5.7% of the sample.

The intended sense of this specimen's time point label: before trial treatment. The donors took part in RACIN, a single-arm, phase I, dose-escalation trial that combined nivolumab, ipilimumab, aspirin, low-dose cyclophosphamide and low-dose radiotherapy. To be eligible, a patient needed to have an advanced solid tumor that was TIL-negative. The receptor's source is a male donor with prostate cancer. The sequencing here drew on PBMCs, taken before treatment. The rearranged segments are TRBV19 and TRBJ1-1; the D gene is not confidently resolved. The DNA sequence is as follows: TGTGCCAGTAGTATCCCCTTGAACACTGAAGCTTTCTTT. Its coded protein is CASSIPLNTEAFF.